This TCR beta chain was captured in a study of blood T cell repertoires in COVID-19. Study summary: Acute-phase and convalescent COVID-19 samples originated in the United States, Italy and Spain. PBMCs, B-cell-depleted T cells, or T cells were the source of the cDNA or gDNA that made up the material.

The CDR3 spans 13 residues. The V gene lost 6 bases and the J gene lost 5 bases, with 11 bases spanning the gap. Germline V gives CDR1 LNHDA, CDR2 SQIVND (reference sequence). Authors' processing steps: Reference gene primer amplification yielded estimated nucleated cell counts. Clones were read by immunoSEQ multiplex PCR, and TCRdb kept only the in-frame ones, dropping some. The D gene and trimming were derived from the DNA, and the V and J assignments and clone size from that table. The sample holds approximately 89,000 clones, nearly 90% seen once. Sequencing was done on a sample of peripheral blood. The sequence was collected from a man in his 70s with acute or convalescent COVID-19. The chain joins TRBV19 to TRBJ1-5, with D possibly TRBD1 on 5 matching bases. CDR3 DNA: TGTGCCAGTAGCCTCCAGGGCCATCAGCCCCAGCATTTT. This codes for CASSLQGHQPQHF.